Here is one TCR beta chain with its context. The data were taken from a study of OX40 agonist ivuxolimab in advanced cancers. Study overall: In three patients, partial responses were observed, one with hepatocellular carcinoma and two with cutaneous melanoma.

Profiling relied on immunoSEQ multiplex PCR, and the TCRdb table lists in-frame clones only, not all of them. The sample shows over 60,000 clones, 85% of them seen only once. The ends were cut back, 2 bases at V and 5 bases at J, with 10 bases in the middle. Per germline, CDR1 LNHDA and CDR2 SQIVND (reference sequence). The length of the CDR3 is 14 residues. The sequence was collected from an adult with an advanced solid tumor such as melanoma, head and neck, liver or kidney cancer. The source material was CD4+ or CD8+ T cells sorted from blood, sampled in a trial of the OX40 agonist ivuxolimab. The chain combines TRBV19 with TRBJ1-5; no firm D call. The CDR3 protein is CASSISGWHQPQHF. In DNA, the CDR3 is TGTGCCAGTAGTATATCGGGGTGGCATCAGCCCCAGCATTTT.